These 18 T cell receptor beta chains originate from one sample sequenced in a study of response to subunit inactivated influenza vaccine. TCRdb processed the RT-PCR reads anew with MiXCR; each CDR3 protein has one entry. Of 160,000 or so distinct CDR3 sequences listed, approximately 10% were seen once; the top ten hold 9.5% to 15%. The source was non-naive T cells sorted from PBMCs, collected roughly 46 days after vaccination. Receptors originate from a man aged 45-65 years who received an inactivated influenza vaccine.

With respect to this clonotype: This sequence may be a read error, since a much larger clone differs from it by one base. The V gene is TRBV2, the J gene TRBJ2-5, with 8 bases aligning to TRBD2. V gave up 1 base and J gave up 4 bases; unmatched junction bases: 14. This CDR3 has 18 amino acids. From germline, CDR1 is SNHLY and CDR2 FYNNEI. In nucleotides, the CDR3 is TGTGCCAGCAGTGAAGTAGTAGCGGGGAATTGGATGGGAGAGACCCAGTACTTC. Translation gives CASSEVVAGNWMGETQYF.

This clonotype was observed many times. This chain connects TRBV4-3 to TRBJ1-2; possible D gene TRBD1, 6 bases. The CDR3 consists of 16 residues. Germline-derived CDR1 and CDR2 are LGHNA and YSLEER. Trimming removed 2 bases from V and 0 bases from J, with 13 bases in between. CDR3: CASSQSPTGANYGYTF. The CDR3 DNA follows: TGCGCCAGCAGCCAATCCCCGACAGGTGCTAACTATGGCTACACCTTC.

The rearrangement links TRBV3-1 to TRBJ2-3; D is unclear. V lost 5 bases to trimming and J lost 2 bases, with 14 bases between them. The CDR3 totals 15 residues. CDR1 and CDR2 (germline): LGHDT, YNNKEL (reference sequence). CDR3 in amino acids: CASSAMGRHTDTQYF. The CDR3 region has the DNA TGTGCCAGCAGCGCGATGGGCAGACACACAGATACGCAGTATTTT.

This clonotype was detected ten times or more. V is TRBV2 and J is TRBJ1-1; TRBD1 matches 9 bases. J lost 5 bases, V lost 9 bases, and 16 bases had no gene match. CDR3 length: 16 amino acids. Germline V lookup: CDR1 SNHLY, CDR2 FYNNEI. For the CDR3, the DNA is TGTGCCAGTATAAAGCCGGGACAGGGATCGGGAACTGAAGCTTTCTTT. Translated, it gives CASIKPGQGSGTEAFF.

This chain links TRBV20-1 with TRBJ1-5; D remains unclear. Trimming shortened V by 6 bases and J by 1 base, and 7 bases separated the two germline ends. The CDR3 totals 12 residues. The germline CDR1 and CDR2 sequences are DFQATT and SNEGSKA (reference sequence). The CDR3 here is CSASPSNQPQHF. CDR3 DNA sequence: TGCAGTGCCAGTCCAAGCAATCAGCCCCAGCATTTT.

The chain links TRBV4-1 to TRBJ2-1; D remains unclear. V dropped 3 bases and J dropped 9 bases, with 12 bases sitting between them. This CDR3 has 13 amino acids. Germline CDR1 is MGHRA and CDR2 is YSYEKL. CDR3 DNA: TGCGCCAGCAGCCAGGACGACCTCAGTGAGCAGTTCTTC. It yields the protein CASSQDDLSEQFF.

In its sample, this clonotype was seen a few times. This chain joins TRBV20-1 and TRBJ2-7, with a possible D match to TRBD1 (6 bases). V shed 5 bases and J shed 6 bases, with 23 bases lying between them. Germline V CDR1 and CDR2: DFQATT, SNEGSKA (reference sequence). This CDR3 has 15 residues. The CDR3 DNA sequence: TGCAGTGCTTACCTAACCGGCAGGGGAAGGCGCGAGCAGTACTTC. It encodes CSAYLTGRGRREQYF.

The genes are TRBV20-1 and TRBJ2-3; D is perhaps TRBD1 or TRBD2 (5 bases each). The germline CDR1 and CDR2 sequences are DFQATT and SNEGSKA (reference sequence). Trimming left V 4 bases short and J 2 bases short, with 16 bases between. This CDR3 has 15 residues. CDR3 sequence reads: CSATGTIGDTDTQYF. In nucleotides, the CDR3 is TGCAGTGCTACCGGGACCATAGGAGACACAGATACGCAGTATTTT.

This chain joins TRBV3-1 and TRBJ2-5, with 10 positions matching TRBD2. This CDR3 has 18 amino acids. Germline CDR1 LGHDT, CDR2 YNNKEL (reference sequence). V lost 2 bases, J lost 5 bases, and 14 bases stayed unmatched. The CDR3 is CASSQRSHSGGLGETQYF. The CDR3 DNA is TGTGCCAGCAGCCAAAGAAGCCATAGCGGGGGGCTGGGGGAGACCCAGTACTTC.

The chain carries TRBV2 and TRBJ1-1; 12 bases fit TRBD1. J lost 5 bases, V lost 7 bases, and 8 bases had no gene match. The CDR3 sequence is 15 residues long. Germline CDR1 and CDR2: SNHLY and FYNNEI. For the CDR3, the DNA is TGTGCCAGCACGGGACAGGGGGCGCCGGGAACTGAAGCTTTCTTT. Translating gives CASTGQGAPGTEAFF.

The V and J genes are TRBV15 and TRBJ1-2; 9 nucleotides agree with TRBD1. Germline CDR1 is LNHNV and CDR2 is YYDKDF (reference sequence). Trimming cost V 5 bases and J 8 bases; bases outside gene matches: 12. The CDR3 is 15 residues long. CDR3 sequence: CATSGFTGGSEGYTF. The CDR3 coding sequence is TGTGCCACCAGCGGGTTCACAGGGGGCTCGGAAGGCTACACCTTC.

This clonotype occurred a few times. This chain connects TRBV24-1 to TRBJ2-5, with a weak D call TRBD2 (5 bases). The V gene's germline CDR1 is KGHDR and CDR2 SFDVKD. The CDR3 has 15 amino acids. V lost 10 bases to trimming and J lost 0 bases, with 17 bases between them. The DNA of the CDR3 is TGTGCCACAGGTGGAGGCACGACGTACCAAGAGACCCAGTACTTC. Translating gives CATGGGTTYQETQYF.

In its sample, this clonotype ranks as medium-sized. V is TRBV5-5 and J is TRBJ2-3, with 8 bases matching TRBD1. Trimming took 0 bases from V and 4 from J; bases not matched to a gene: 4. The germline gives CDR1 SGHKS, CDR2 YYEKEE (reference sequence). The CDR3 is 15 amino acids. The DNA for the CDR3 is TGTGCCAGCAGCTTGGGCCAGGGGGCCGCAGATACGCAGTATTTT. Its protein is CASSLGQGAADTQYF.

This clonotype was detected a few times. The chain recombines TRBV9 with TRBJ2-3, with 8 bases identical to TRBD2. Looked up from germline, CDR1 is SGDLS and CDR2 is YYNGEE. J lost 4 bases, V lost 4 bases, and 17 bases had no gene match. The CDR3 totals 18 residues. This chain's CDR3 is CASSQTPGGGLAADTQYF. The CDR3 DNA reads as TGTGCCAGCAGCCAGACTCCGGGGGGGGGCCTCGCGGCAGATACGCAGTATTTT.

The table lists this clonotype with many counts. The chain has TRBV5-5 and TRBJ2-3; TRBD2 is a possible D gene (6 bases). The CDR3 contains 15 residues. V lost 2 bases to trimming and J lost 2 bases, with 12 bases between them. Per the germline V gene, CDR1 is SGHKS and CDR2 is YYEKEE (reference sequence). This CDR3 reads CASSFSGAPTDTQYF. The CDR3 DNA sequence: TGTGCCAGCAGCTTTAGCGGAGCCCCCACAGATACGCAGTATTTT. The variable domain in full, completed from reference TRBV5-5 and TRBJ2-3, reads DAGVTQSPTHLIKTRGQQVTLRCSPISGHKSVSWYQQVLGQGPQFIFQYYEKEERGRGNFPDRFSARQFPNYSSELNVNALLLGDSALYLCASSFSGAPTDTQYFGPGTRLTVL.

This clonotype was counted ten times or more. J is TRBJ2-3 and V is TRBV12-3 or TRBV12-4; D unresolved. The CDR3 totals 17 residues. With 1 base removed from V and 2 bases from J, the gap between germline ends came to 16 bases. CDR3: CASSLGIRPADTDTQYF. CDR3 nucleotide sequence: TGTGCCAGCAGTTTAGGGATTCGGCCGGCTGACACAGATACGCAGTATTTT.

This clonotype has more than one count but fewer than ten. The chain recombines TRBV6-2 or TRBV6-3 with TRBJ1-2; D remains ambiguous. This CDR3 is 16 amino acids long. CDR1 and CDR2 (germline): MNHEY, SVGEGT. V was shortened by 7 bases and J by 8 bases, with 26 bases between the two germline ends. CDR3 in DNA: TGTGCCAGCACGCCGTCCATCACGGTTAGTGTCGTGGGCTACACCTTC. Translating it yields CASTPSITVSVVGYTF.

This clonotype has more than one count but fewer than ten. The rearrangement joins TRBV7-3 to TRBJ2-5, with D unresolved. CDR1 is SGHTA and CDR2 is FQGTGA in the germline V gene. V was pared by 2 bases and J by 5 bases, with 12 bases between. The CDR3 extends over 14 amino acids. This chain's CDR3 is CASSLLKGGETQYF. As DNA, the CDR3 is TGTGCCAGCAGCTTATTGAAGGGTGGCGAGACCCAGTACTTC. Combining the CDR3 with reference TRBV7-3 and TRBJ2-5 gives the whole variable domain GAGVSQTPSNKVTEKGKYVELRCDPISGHTALYWYRQSLGQGPEFLIYFQGTGAADDSGLPNDRFFAVRPEGSVSTLKIQRTERGDSAVYLCASSLLKGGETQYFGPGTRLLVL.